This TCR beta chain was sequenced during a study of cytomegalovirus exposure and HLA in healthy donors. Study-level findings and limits: Testing in vitro showed a few CMV-associated chains specific for CMV antigens. Several of the most significant clusters appeared, in a later analysis, to be linked to common viral pathogens.

The PCR contained 60 Vbeta and 13 Jbeta primers. The data were produced by immunoSEQ multiplex PCR, yet TCRdb's version contains in-frame clones alone and is incomplete. The top ten hold roughly 15% of the sample, which has around 110,000 clones, about 74% seen once. V was pared by 0 bases and J by 0 bases, with 9 bases between. Germline V CDR1 and CDR2: GTSNPN, SVGIG (reference sequence). The CDR3 consists of 15 residues. Turning to this clone: Its antigen is not identified.

The receptor's source is a woman in her 40s in good health and CMV-seropositive. The sequenced sample was PBMCs. The rearrangement links TRBV30 to TRBJ1-5; D unresolved. CDR3 region: CAWSVSGNSNQPQHF. The CDR3 DNA reads TGTGCCTGGAGTGTATCGGGGAATAGCAATCAGCCCCAGCATTTT.